This TCR beta chain stems from a study of beta chain features in type 1 diabetes. Looking at the study overall: Summed over all samples, the examined sorted cells came to 85 million to 130 million. Study observations and caveats: Possible PCR preference for shorter templates applied equally to patients and controls. Significant though moderate, a shortening of TCRB CDR3s appeared in all four CD4+ subsets of Type 1 diabetes patients.

As for this clone: Its antigen is unknown.

Expressed TCRB transcripts were sequenced because the isolated RNA had all been reverse transcribed beforehand. Samples of naive, central memory and regulatory T cells yielded a mean of around 3.7 million reads. The table came from immunoSEQ multiplex PCR; TCRdb's copy has only in-frame clones and leaves some out. The sample shows some 330,000 clones, approximately 12% of them seen only once. Cells sorted by CD45RO/CCR7/CD25/CD127/CD95/CD27 comprised CD4+ naive, central memory, regulatory and stem cell-like memory cells. Sequencing input: naive CD4+ T cells from blood. This TCR came from a woman between 18 and 29 years old with type 1 diabetes.

The CDR3 here is CASSLWTPLGTEAFF. CDR3 DNA: TGTGCCAGCAGTCTCTGGACACCCCTCGGGACTGAAGCTTTCTTT. The chain carries TRBV27 and TRBJ1-1, with D maybe TRBD1 (5 bases). The V gene's germline CDR1 is MNHEY and CDR2 SMNVEV (reference sequence). The length of the CDR3 is 15 residues. Trimming removed 5 bases at V and 5 bases at J, with 18 bases between.